This entry is about one T cell receptor (beta chain). The data belong to a study of cytomegalovirus exposure and HLA in healthy donors. As for the study in general: Roughly 77 million unique TCRs from HLA-typed donors made up an early data release.

PCR amplification relied on 60 Vbeta primers (plus 13 Jbeta primers). TCRdb's copy holds only in-frame clones and misses some; the assay was immunoSEQ multiplex PCR. The sample records over 150,000 clones, about 76% being singletons. The CDR3 runs to 14 residues. The germline CDR1 and CDR2 sequences are PRHDT and FYEKMQ (reference sequence). V was shortened by 4 bases and J by 7 bases, with 14 bases between the two germline ends. Sequencing used PBMCs. The clonotype was recovered from a male donor in good health and CMV-seropositive. This chain uses TRBV13 with TRBJ1-5; D unresolved. The CDR3 DNA reads TGTGCCAGCAGCTCCCCCGGGGAAGGGCAGCCCCAGCATTTT. This encodes CASSSPGEGQPQHF.